This TCR beta chain was profiled in a study of blood T cell repertoires in COVID-19. Study as a whole: The United States, Italy and Spain provided the acute and convalescent COVID-19 samples. In each case, the material was cDNA or gDNA derived from T cells, B-cell-depleted T cells, or PBMCs.

Germline trimming cut 0 bases from V and 4 bases from J; bases unmatched to any gene: 4. The CDR3 runs 16 residues. Germline CDR1 is LGHNA and CDR2 is YNFKEQ. Participant reports of clinical history set cohort assignment. Symptom resolution, clearance, or two negative PCRs marked donors in Cohort 3 as recovered. Method: immunoSEQ multiplex PCR; TCRdb's copy keeps in-frame clones and lacks some. The table has 490,000 or so clones, 70% to 90% seen once. The clonotype comes from a woman in her thirties or forties who had recovered from COVID-19. Specimen: PBMCs or T cells enriched from blood (not recorded which). The chain employs TRBV4-2 and TRBJ2-1, with 9 bases aligning to TRBD2. The CDR3 is CASSQEPTSGYNEQFF. The CDR3 DNA sequence: TGTGCCAGCAGCCAAGAGCCGACTAGCGGATACAATGAGCAGTTCTTC.